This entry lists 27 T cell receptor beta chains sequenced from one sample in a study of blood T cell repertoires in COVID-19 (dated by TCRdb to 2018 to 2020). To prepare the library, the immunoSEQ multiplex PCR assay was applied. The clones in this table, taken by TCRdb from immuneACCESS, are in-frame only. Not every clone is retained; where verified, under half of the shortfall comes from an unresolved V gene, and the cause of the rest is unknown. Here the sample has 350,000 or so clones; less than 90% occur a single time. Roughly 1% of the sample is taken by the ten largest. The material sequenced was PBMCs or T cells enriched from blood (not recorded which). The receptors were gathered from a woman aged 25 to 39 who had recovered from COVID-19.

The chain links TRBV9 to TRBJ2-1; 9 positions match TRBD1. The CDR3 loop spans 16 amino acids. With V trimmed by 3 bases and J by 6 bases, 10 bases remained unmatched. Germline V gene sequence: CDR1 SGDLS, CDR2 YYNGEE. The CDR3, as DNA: TGTGCCAGCAGCGGGGATGACAGGGGGGCTGGCAATGAGCAGTTCTTC. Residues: CASSGDDRGAGNEQFF.

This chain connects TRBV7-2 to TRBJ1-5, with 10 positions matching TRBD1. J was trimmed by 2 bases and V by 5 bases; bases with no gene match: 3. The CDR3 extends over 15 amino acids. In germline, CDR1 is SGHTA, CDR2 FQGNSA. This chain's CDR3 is CASSQGTGGNQPQHF. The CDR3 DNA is TGTGCCAGCAGCCAAGGGACAGGGGGCAATCAGCCCCAGCATTTT.

The CDR3 protein is CASSSGRMDRNYGYTF. The CDR3 nucleotides are TGTGCCAGCAGCTCGGGGCGGATGGACAGGAACTATGGCTACACCTTC. The chain recombines TRBV11-2 with TRBJ1-2; 7 nucleotides line up with TRBD1. V was clipped by 4 bases and J by 2 bases; unmatched bases: 10. CDR3 length equals 16 residues. The germline gives CDR1 SGHAT, CDR2 FQNNGV.

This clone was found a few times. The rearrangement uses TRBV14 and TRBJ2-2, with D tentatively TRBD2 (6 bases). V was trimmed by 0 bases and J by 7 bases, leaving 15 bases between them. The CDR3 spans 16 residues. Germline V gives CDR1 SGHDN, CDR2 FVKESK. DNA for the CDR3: TGTGCCAGCAGCCAAGATGCGGGGTTGGAAGGCGGGGAGCTGTTTTTT. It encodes CASSQDAGLEGGELFF.

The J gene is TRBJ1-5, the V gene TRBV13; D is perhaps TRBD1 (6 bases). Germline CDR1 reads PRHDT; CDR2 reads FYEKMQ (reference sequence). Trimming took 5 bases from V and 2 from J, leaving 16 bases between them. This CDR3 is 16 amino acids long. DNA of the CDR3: TGTGCCAGCAGCCTCGCACGGGGGGCGGGCAATCAGCCCCAGCATTTT. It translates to CASSLARGAGNQPQHF.

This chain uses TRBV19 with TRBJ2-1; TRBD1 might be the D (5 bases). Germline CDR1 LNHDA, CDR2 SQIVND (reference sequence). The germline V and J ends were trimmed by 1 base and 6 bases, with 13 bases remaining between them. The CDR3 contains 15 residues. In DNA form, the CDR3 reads TGTGCCAGTAGTATAGCCAGGGTTCAAGGCAATGAGCAGTTCTTC. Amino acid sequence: CASSIARVQGNEQFF.

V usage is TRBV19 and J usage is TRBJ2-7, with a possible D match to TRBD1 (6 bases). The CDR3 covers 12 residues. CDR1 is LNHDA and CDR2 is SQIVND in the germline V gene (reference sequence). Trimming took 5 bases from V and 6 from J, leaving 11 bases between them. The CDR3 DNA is TGTGCCAGTAGTGTAACAGGGTTCGAGCAGTACTTC. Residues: CASSVTGFEQYF.

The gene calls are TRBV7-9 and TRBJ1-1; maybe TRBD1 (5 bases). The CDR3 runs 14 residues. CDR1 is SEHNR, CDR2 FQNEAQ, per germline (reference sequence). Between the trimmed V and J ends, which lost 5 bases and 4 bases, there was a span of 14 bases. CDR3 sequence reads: CASSSPRAPTEAFF. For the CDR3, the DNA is TGTGCCAGCAGCAGCCCCAGGGCGCCCACTGAAGCTTTCTTT.

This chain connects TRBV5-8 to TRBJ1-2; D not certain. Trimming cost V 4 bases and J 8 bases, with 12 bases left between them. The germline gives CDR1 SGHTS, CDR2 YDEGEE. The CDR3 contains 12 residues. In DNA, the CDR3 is TGTGCCAGCAGCCCGGTGAGGTTCGGCTACACCTTC. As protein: CASSPVRFGYTF.

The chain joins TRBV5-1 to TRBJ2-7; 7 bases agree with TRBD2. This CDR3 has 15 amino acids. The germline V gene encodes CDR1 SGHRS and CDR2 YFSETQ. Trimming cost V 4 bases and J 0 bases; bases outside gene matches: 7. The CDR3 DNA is TGCGCCAGCAGCCCGCAGGGAGGGTTCTCCTACGAGCAGTACTTC. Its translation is CASSPQGGFSYEQYF.

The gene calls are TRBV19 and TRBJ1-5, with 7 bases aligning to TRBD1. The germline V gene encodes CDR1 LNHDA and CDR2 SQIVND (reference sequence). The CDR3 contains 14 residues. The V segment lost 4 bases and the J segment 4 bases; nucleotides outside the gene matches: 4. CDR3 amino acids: CASSRDSENQPQHF. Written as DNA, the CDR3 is TGTGCCAGTAGTAGGGACAGTGAAAATCAGCCCCAGCATTTT.

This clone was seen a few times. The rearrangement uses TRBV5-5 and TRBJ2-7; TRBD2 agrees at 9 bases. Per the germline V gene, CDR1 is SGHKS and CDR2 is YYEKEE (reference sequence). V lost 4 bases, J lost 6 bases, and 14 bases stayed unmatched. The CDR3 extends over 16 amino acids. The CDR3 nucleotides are TGTGCCAGCAGCCCCGCCTCCTCTAGCGGGGTCGTCGAGCAGTACTTC. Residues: CASSPASSSGVVEQYF. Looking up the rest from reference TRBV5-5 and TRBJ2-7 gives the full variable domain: DAGVTQSPTHLIKTRGQQVTLRCSPISGHKSVSWYQQVLGQGPQFIFQYYEKEERGRGNFPDRFSARQFPNYSSELNVNALLLGDSALYLCASSPASSSGVVEQYFGPGTRLTVT.

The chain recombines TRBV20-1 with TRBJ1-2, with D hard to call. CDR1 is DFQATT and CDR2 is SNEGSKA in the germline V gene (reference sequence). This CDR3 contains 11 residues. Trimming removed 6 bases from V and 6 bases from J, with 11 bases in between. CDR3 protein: CSAWRRDGYTF. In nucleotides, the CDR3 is TGCAGTGCCTGGAGAAGAGATGGCTACACCTTC.

The CDR3 reads CASSLRGRTGSGNTIYF. The DNA for the CDR3 is TGCGCCAGCAGCTTGAGGGGTCGGACAGGATCTGGAAACACCATATATTTT. The chain employs TRBV5-1 and TRBJ1-3; TRBD1 matches 7 bases. The CDR3 contains 17 residues. From germline, CDR1 is SGHRS and CDR2 YFSETQ. The V and J ends lost 1 base and 1 base, in that order; junction bases with no gene match: 8.

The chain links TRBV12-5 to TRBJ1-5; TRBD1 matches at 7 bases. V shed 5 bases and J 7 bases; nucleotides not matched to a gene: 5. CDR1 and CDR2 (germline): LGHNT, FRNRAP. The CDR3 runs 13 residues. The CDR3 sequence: CASGPGTAQPQHF. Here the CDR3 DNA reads TGTGCTAGTGGTCCCGGGACAGCACAGCCCCAGCATTTT.

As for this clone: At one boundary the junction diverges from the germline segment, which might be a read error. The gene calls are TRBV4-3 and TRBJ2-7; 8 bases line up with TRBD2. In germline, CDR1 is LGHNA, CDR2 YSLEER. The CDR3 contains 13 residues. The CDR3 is CASSQERLATLSF. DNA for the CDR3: TGCGCCAGCAGCCAAGAAAGACTAGCGACACTTTCTTTC.

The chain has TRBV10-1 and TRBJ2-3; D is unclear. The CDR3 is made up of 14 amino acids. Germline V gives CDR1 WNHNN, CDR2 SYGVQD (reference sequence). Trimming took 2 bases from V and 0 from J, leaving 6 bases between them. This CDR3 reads CASSEMSSTDTQYF. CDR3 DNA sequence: TGCGCCAGCAGTGAGATGTCTAGCACAGATACGCAGTATTTT.

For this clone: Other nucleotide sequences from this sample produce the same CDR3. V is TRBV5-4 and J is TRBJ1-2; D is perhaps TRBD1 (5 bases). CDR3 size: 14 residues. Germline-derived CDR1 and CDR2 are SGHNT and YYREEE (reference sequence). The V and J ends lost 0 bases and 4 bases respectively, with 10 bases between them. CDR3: CASSLGGQGYGYTF. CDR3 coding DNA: TGTGCCAGCAGCTTGGGTGGGCAGGGCTATGGCTACACCTTC. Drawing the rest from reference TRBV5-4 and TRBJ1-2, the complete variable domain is ETGVTQSPTHLIKTRGQQVTLRCSSQSGHNTVSWYQQALGQGPQFIFQYYREEENGRGNFPPRFSGLQFPNYSSELNVNALELDDSALYLCASSLGGQGYGYTFGSGTRLTVV.

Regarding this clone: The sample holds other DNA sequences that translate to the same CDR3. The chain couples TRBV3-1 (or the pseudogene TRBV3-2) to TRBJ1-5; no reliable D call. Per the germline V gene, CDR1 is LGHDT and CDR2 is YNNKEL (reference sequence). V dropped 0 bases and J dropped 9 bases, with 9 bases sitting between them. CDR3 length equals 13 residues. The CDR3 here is CASSQDRRGPQHF. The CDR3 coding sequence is TGTGCCAGCAGCCAAGATCGGCGGGGGCCCCAGCATTTT.

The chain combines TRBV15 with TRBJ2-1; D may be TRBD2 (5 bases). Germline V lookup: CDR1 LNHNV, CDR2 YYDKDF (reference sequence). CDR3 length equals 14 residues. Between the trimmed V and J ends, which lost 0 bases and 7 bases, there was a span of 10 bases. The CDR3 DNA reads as TGTGCCACCAGCAGAGAGGGTAGAGGGAATGAGCAGTTCTTC. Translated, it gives CATSREGRGNEQFF.

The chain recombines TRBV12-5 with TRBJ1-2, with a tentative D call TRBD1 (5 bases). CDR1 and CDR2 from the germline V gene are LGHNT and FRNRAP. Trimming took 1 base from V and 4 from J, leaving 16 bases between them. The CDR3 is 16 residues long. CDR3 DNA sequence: TGTGCTAGTGGTTTGGCCTCTGGGGGGACCCTCTATGGCTACACCTTC. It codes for CASGLASGGTLYGYTF.

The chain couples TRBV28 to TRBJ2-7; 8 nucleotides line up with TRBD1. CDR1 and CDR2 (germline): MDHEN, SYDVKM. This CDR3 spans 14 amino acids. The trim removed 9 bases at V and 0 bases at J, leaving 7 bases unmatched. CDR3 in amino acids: CASRQGISSYEQYF. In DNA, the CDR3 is TGTGCCAGTCGACAGGGGATCAGCTCCTACGAGCAGTACTTC.

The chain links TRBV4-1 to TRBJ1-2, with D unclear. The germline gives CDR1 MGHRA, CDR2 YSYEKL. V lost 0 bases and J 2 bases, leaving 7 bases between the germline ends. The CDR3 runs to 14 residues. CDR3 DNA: TGCGCCAGCAGCCAAGATCCCGGGAACTATGGCTACACCTTC. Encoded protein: CASSQDPGNYGYTF.

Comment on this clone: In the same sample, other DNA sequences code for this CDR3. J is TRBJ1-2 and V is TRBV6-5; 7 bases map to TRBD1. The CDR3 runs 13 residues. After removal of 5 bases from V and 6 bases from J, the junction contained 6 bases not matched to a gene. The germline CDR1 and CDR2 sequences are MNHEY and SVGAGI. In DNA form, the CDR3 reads TGTGCCAGCAGTCGCGACAGGGTCGATGGCTACACCTTC. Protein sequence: CASSRDRVDGYTF.

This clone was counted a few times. The CDR3 protein is CASEGAGGVGTEAFF. The CDR3 DNA sequence: TGTGCCAGCGAAGGAGCGGGGGGAGTAGGGACTGAAGCTTTCTTT. V gene TRBV7-2 combines with J gene TRBJ1-1; D might be TRBD1 (5 bases). From germline, CDR1 is SGHTA and CDR2 FQGNSA. The V gene lost 8 bases and the J gene lost 5 bases, with 21 bases spanning the gap. This CDR3 is built from 15 residues.

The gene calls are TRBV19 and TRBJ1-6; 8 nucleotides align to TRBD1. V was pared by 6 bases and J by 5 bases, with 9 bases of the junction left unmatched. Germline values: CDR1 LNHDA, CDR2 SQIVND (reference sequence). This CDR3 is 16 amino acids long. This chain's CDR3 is CASRTPGQGNNSPLHF. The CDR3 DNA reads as TGTGCCAGTAGGACTCCCGGACAGGGTAATAATTCACCCCTCCACTTT.

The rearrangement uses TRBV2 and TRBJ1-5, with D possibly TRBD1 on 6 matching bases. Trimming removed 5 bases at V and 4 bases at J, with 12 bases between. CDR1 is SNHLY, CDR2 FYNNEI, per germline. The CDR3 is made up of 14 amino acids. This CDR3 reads CASSPRTGNQPQHF. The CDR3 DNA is TGTGCCAGCAGTCCCCGAACAGGGAATCAGCCCCAGCATTTT.